The 28 T cell receptor beta chains presented below share a single source sample, sequenced in a study of early T cells in non-severe SARS-CoV-2 infection. TCRdb reprocessed the 5' RACE reads via MiXCR and lists one record per CDR3 protein. The sample shows about 110,000 distinct CDR3 sequences, 10% to 15% of them seen only once. The input for sequencing was whole blood, taken at baseline. Receptor source: an adult who was a healthcare worker with PCR-confirmed SARS-CoV-2 infection or an uninfected control (not recorded which).

This clonotype was seen a handful of times. The chain uses TRBV3-1 and TRBJ1-2; no definite D call. Between the trimmed V and J ends, which lost 4 bases and 1 base, there was a span of 13 bases. The germline gives CDR1 LGHDT, CDR2 YNNKEL (reference sequence). There are 15 residues in the CDR3. The DNA for the CDR3 is TGTGCCAGCAGCCTCAACTTCCCGGTTAACTATGGCTACACCTTC. This codes for CASSLNFPVNYGYTF.

This clonotype showed up many times. The chain recombines TRBV5-6 with TRBJ1-1; no clear D. Germline lookup yields CDR1 SGHDT and CDR2 YYEEEE. The CDR3 length is 12 residues. The ends were cut back, 5 bases at V and 0 bases at J, with 5 bases in the middle. CDR3 sequence reads: CASSEMNTEAFF. The CDR3 DNA sequence: TGTGCCAGCAGTGAAATGAACACTGAAGCTTTCTTT.

In this sample, this clonotype turned up a few times. V gene TRBV29-1 combines with J gene TRBJ2-1; 9 bases align to TRBD2. Germline CDR1 SQVTM, CDR2 ANQGSEA. The CDR3 length is 12 residues. Trimming at V came to 4 bases and at J to 7 bases, leaving 2 bases not matched to a gene. The CDR3 spells CSVGLAGNEQFF. The CDR3 DNA is TGCAGCGTTGGGCTAGCGGGAAATGAGCAGTTCTTC.

This clonotype was detected many times. V usage is TRBV5-1 and J usage is TRBJ1-2; the D is unclear. V shed 0 bases and J shed 1 base, with 7 bases lying between them. This CDR3 region has 14 residues. Per the germline V gene, CDR1 is SGHRS and CDR2 is YFSETQ. Written as DNA, the CDR3 is TGCGCCAGCAGCTTGGAGGGCCGTAACTATGGCTACACCTTC. This codes for CASSLEGRNYGYTF. Together with reference TRBV5-1 and TRBJ1-2, the CDR3 gives the full variable domain: KAGVTQTPRYLIKTRGQQVTLSCSPISGHRSVSWYQQTPGQGLQFLFEYFSETQRNKGNFPGRFSGRQFSNSRSEMNVSTLELGDSALYLCASSLEGRNYGYTFGSGTRLTVV.

This sequence joins TRBV20-1 and TRBJ2-7; perhaps TRBD1 as D (5 bases). This CDR3 has 15 residues. CDR1 and CDR2 (germline): DFQATT, SNEGSKA (reference sequence). V shed 6 bases and J shed 5 bases, with 23 bases lying between them. CDR3 loop: CSAHTGRELYNEQYF. The CDR3 coding sequence is TGCAGTGCCCACACGGGCAGGGAATTGTATAACGAGCAGTACTTC.

This clonotype appeared many times. The CDR3 coding sequence is TGTGCCAGCAGTTTTATTGGGACACCTCAAGAGACCCAGTACTTC. It specifies CASSFIGTPQETQYF. V usage is TRBV12-3 or TRBV12-4 and J usage is TRBJ2-5, with a tentative D call TRBD1 (6 bases). The V end lost 3 bases, the J end lost 2 bases, and 13 bases lay between the germline ends. CDR3 length equals 15 residues.

In this sample, this clonotype turned up a few times. The chain recombines TRBV6-5 with TRBJ1-6, with a possible D match to TRBD1 (6 bases). This CDR3 region has 14 residues. V lost 6 bases, J lost 7 bases, and 13 bases lay in between. Germline CDR1 is MNHEY and CDR2 is SVGAGI. The CDR3 region is CASRKIGGNSPLHF. The DNA for the CDR3 is TGTGCCAGCAGGAAGATAGGGGGAAATTCACCCCTCCACTTT.

This clonotype was detected many times. The CDR3 protein is CASSLDTWGEAFF. The CDR3 coding sequence is TGCGCCAGCAGCTTGGACACCTGGGGTGAAGCTTTCTTT. V gene TRBV5-1 combines with J gene TRBJ1-1, with D unclear. There are 13 residues in the CDR3. Trimming shortened V by 0 bases and J by 7 bases, and 10 bases separated the two germline ends. Per the germline V gene, CDR1 is SGHRS and CDR2 is YFSETQ. The full variable domain, rest sourced from reference TRBV5-1 and TRBJ1-1, is KAGVTQTPRYLIKTRGQQVTLSCSPISGHRSVSWYQQTPGQGLQFLFEYFSETQRNKGNFPGRFSGRQFSNSRSEMNVSTLELGDSALYLCASSLDTWGEAFFGQGTRLTVV.

There are a few counts of this clonotype. This rearrangement joins TRBV28 to TRBJ1-2; 9 bases fit TRBD1. This CDR3 region has 13 residues. Trimming cost V 6 bases and J 7 bases; bases outside gene matches: 6. Germline assignment: CDR1 MDHEN and CDR2 SYDVKM. The CDR3 region has the DNA TGTGCCAGCAGCCCCGGGACAGGGATTGGCTACACCTTC. Translating gives CASSPGTGIGYTF.

This clonotype was seen only once. Sequence at one end of the junction differs from germline and may be a read error. The chain recombines TRBV7-2 with TRBJ2-3; D is ambiguous. The CDR3 has 12 residues. CDR1 is SGHTA and CDR2 is FQGNSA in the germline V gene. The CDR3 nucleotides read TGTGCCAGCAACTTAGGGACAGATACGCAGTATTTT. It yields the protein CASNLGTDTQYF. The variable domain in full, with the rest retrieved from reference TRBV7-2 and TRBJ2-3, is GAGVSQSPSNKVTEKGKDVELRCDPISGHTALYWYRQSLGQGLEFLIYFQGNSAPDKSGLPSDRFSAERTGGSVSTLTIQRTQQEDSAVYLCASNLGTDTQYFGPGTRLTVL.

The gene calls are TRBV5-1 and TRBJ1-3; D remains unclear. Germline lookup yields CDR1 SGHRS and CDR2 YFSETQ. V lost 0 bases and J 8 bases, leaving 12 bases between the germline ends. The CDR3 contains 14 residues. CDR3: CASSLDSPLDTIYF. The CDR3 nucleotides read TGCGCCAGCAGCTTGGACAGCCCGCTGGACACCATATATTTT.

The chain is built from TRBV6-5 and TRBJ1-1, with 9 bases that match TRBD1. The V gene's germline CDR1 is MNHEY and CDR2 SVGAGI. Trimming removed 6 bases from V and 7 bases from J; junction bases left unmatched: 6. The CDR3 extends over 13 amino acids. The CDR3 region is CASRDRGAHEAFF. In DNA form, the CDR3 reads TGTGCCAGCAGGGACAGGGGTGCCCATGAAGCTTTCTTT.

The rearrangement uses TRBV29-1 and TRBJ2-1; TRBD1 matches 7 bases. CDR3 length equals 16 residues. The germline CDR1 and CDR2 sequences are SQVTM and ANQGSEA. V lost 3 bases and J lost 9; bases outside the gene matches: 17. The CDR3 is CSVDLDRGRGYPEQFF. The CDR3 nucleotides are TGCAGCGTTGACTTGGATAGGGGGCGCGGATACCCTGAGCAGTTCTTC.

V gene TRBV29-1 combines with J gene TRBJ1-1; D remains ambiguous. The ends were cut back, 4 bases at V and 0 bases at J, with 3 bases in the middle. From germline, CDR1 is SQVTM and CDR2 ANQGSEA. The CDR3 has 11 amino acids. The CDR3 DNA reads TGCAGCGTTGCCGTGAACACTGAAGCTTTCTTT. This translates into CSVAVNTEAFF.

The chain carries TRBV29-1 and TRBJ2-7, with TRBD2 as a possible D gene (5 bases). There are 11 residues in the CDR3. Germline V lookup: CDR1 SQVTM, CDR2 ANQGSEA. Between the trimmed V and J ends, which lost 5 bases and 3 bases, there was a span of 8 bases. DNA of the CDR3: TGCAGCGTTAGAGGGAACTACGAGCAGTACTTC. Translated, it gives CSVRGNYEQYF.

In its sample, this clonotype was seen many times. This rearrangement joins TRBV7-9 to TRBJ1-1; 11 nucleotides align to TRBD1. The germline V gene has CDR1 SEHNR and CDR2 FQNEAQ (reference sequence). This CDR3 is 14 amino acids long. J gave up 6 bases and V 5 bases, and 5 bases lay outside the gene matches. CDR3 protein: CASSVWDRGAEAFF. CDR3 in DNA: TGTGCCAGCAGCGTATGGGACAGGGGGGCTGAAGCTTTCTTT.

The chain is built from TRBV7-9 and TRBJ2-7; D unresolved. This CDR3 is built from 13 residues. Trimming removed 5 bases from V and 4 bases from J, with 12 bases in between. Germline V CDR1 and CDR2: SEHNR, FQNEAQ (reference sequence). The CDR3 coding sequence is TGTGCCAGCAGCGCAGGCCAGGAGTACGAGCAGTACTTC. Residues: CASSAGQEYEQYF.

V gene TRBV12-5 combines with J gene TRBJ2-2; the match to TRBD1 covers 8 bases. CDR3 size: 16 residues. J was trimmed by 1 base and V by 5 bases; bases with no gene match: 6. CDR1 is LGHNT and CDR2 is FRNRAP in the germline V gene. The CDR3 DNA sequence: TGTGCTAGTGGTGTTTGGACAGGGCGGAACACCGGGGAGCTGTTTTTT. This sequence encodes CASGVWTGRNTGELFF.

V and J are TRBV7-9 and TRBJ2-5; D may be TRBD1 or TRBD2 (5 bases each). The CDR3 is made up of 16 amino acids. V gave up 5 bases and J gave up 2 bases, with 18 bases separating them. Germline CDR1 SEHNR, CDR2 FQNEAQ (reference sequence). DNA for the CDR3: TGTGCCAGCAGCCCGGTACTGCCGGGGCCACAAGAGACCCAGTACTTC. Amino acid sequence: CASSPVLPGPQETQYF.

This clonotype was seen ten or more times. At one end, the junction sequence differs from germline, possibly due to a read error. This sequence joins TRBV24-1 and TRBJ1-2, with TRBD1 matching 7 bases. The CDR3 spans 13 residues. Germline lookup yields CDR1 KGHDR and CDR2 SFDVKD. The CDR3 sequence: CATSALGQNGYTF. The CDR3 nucleotides read TGTGCCACCAGTGCTTTGGGACAGAATGGCTACACCTTC.

In regard to this clonotype: One end of the junction fails to match germline, which may point to a read error. The chain links TRBV7-7 to TRBJ2-5; D may be TRBD2 (6 bases). CDR3 length: 15 amino acids. The germline V gene encodes CDR1 SSHAT and CDR2 FNYEAQ (reference sequence). CDR3 sequence: CASSSTGHRGETQYF. CDR3 nucleotide sequence: TGTGCTAGCAGCTCGACCGGACACCGGGGGGAGACCCAGTACTTC.

The sample holds one count of this clonotype. Given a much more abundant clone one base away, this may be a read error. This chain uses TRBV11-3 with TRBJ2-5; no definite D call. Deletions cut 5 bases from V and 2 bases from J, with 6 bases between. The CDR3 contains 12 residues. Looked up from germline, CDR1 is SGHNT and CDR2 is YENEEA. CDR3 in amino acids: CASSLNQETQYF. The CDR3 DNA reads as TGTGCCAGCAGCCTAAATCAAGAGACCCAGTACTTC.

This clonotype came up many times. The chain carries TRBV20-1 and TRBJ2-1; no clear D. V lost 4 bases, J lost 2 bases, and 12 bases lay in between. Germline lookup yields CDR1 DFQATT and CDR2 SNEGSKA (reference sequence). This CDR3 is built from 14 residues. DNA of the CDR3: TGCAGTGCTACCCCGGACGGTCCCTACAATGAGCAGTTCTTC. Its translation is CSATPDGPYNEQFF.

In its sample, this clonotype was seen a few times. This chain uses TRBV5-1 with TRBJ1-5; 7 nucleotides agree with TRBD1. CDR3 length equals 14 residues. Germline trimming cut 2 bases from V and 7 bases from J; bases unmatched to any gene: 6. Germline CDR1 reads SGHRS; CDR2 reads YFSETQ. The CDR3 loop reads CASSLQTGNQPQHF. DNA for the CDR3: TGCGCCAGCAGCTTACAGACAGGGAACCAGCCCCAGCATTTT.

This clonotype was counted between two and nine times. This rearrangement joins TRBV4-1 to TRBJ1-3; D gene unclear. The V end lost 1 base, the J end lost 11 bases, and 9 bases lay between the germline ends. CDR1 is MGHRA, CDR2 YSYEKL, per germline. The CDR3 runs 12 residues. The CDR3: CASSQGLSAIYF. CDR3 coding DNA: TGCGCCAGCAGCCAAGGTTTGTCTGCCATATATTTT.

This clonotype was observed at least ten times. The J gene is TRBJ1-1, the V gene TRBV13; 7 nucleotides line up with TRBD1. J was trimmed by 4 bases and V by 5 bases; bases with no gene match: 4. This CDR3 is 13 amino acids long. The germline gives CDR1 PRHDT, CDR2 FYEKMQ (reference sequence). The CDR3 DNA follows: TGTGCCAGCAGCCCCAGGGGGAGCACTGAAGCTTTCTTT. Encoded protein: CASSPRGSTEAFF.

The chain recombines TRBV5-5 with TRBJ1-1; D remains ambiguous. V was cut by 1 base and J by 0 bases, with 10 bases left in between. The CDR3 contains 15 residues. From germline, CDR1 is SGHKS and CDR2 YYEKEE (reference sequence). The CDR3 sequence: CASSLTPEMNTEAFF. The CDR3 DNA sequence: TGTGCCAGCAGCTTGACACCTGAGATGAACACTGAAGCTTTCTTT.

This clonotype has ten or more counts. The chain has TRBV5-1 and TRBJ2-5; 8 bases map to TRBD2. Losses at the gene ends were 0 bases for V and 4 bases for J; bases not matched to a gene: 5. Germline CDR1 is SGHRS and CDR2 is YFSETQ. This CDR3 is built from 15 residues. The CDR3 bases are TGCGCCAGCAGCTTGGCGCCCCTAGCGGGAGAGACCCAGTACTTC. It yields the protein CASSLAPLAGETQYF.